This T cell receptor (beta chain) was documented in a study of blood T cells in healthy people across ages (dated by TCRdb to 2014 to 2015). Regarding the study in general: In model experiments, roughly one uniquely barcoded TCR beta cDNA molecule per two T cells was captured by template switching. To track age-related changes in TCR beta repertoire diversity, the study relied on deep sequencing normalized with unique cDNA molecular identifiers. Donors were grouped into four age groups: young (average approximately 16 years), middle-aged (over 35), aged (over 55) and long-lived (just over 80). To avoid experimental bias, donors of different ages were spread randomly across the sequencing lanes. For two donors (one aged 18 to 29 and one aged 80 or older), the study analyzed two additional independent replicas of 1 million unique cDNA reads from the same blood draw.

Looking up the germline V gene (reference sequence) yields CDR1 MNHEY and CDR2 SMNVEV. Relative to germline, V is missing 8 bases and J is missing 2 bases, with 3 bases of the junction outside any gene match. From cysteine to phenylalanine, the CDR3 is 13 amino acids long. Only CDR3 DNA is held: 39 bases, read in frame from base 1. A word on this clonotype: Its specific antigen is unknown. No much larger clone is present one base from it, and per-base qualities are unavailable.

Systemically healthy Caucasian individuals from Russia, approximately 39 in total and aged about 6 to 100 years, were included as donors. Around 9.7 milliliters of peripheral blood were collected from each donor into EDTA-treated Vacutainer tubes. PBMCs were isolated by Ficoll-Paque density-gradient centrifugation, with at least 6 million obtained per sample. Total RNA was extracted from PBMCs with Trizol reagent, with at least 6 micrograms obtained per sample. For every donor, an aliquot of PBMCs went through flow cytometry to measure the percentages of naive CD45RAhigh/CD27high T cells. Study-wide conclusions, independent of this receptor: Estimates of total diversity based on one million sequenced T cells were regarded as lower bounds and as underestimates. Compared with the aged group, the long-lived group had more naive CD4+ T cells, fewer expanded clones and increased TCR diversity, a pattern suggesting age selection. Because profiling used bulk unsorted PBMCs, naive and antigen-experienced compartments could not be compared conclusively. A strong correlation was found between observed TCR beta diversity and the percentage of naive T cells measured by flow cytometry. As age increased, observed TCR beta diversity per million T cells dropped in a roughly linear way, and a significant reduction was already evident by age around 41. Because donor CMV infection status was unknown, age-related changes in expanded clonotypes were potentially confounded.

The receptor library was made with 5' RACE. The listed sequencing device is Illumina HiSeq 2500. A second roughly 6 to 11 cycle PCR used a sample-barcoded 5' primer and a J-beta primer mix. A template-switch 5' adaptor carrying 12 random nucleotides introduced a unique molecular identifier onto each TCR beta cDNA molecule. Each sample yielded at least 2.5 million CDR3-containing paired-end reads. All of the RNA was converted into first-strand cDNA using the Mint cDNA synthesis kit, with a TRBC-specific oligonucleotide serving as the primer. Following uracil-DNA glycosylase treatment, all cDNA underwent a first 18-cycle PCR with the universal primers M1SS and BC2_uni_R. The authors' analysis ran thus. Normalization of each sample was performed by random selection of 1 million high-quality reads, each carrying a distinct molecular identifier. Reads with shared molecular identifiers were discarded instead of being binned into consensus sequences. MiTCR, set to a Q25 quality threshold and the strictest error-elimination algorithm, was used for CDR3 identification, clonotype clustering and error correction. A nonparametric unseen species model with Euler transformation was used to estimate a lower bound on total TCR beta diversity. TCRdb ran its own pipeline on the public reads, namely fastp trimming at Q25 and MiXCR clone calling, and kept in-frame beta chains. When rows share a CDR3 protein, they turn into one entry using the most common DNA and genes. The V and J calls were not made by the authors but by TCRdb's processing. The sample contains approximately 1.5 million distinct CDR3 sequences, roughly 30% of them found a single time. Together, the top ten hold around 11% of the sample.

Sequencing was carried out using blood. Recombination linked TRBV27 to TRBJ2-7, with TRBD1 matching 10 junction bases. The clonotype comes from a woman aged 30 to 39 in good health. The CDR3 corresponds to CASGDRGPYEQYF. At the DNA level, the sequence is TGTGCCAGCGGGGACAGGGGCCCCTACGAGCAGTACTTC.